Listed here is a single TCR beta chain. Trimming cost V 3 bases and J 1 base, with 2 bases left between them. CDR1 is SGHRS and CDR2 is YFSETQ in the germline V gene. The CDR3 consists of 11 residues. The sample originates from a study of blood T cell repertoires in COVID-19. Per the study methods: Amplification of reference gene primers provided the estimated nucleated cell counts. Repertoires were generated with immunoSEQ multiplex PCR, while TCRdb's copy carries only in-frame clones and drops some. V, J and clone size are taken as reported in that table, and D and trimming were inferred from the DNA itself. The data show approximately 200,000 clones, with approximately 84% seen just once and under 4% held by the top ten. Assignment of participants to cohorts was predicated upon participant-reported clinical history. All recovered Cohort 3 donors got two negative PCRs, got clearance, or saw symptom resolution.

V and J are TRBV5-1 and TRBJ2-7; D gene ambiguous. The specimen sequenced was PBMCs or T cells enriched from blood (not recorded which). The sequence came from a woman aged 25 to 39 who had recovered from COVID-19. CDR3 bases: TGCGCCAGCAGCTCTTCCTACGAGCAGTACTTC. Protein sequence: CASSSSYEQYF.